These 8 T cell receptor beta chains came from one sample sequenced in a study of post-analysis software for immune sequencing data. Notes on the study in general: TRBV5-6, TRBV5-1 and TRBV20-1 were among a few TRBV segments more frequent in patients than controls.

No antigen has been assigned to these receptors. Prepared TCR beta cDNA libraries contained unique molecular identifiers. TCRdb reprocessed the PCR reads via MiXCR and lists one record per CDR3 protein. The repertoire holds about 800,000 distinct CDR3 sequences, roughly 29% seen once, with around 0.56% in the top ten. The source material was blood. These receptors came from a girl aged 5-17 years with multiple sclerosis.

The chain carries TRBV15 and TRBJ2-7; no reliable D call. V was shortened by 4 bases and J by 0 bases, with 7 bases between the two germline ends. From germline, CDR1 is LNHNV and CDR2 YYDKDF (reference sequence). This CDR3 region has 13 residues. CDR3 in DNA: TGTGCCACCAGCAACCCGAGCTCCTACGAGCAGTACTTC. Translating gives CATSNPSSYEQYF.

This clonotype has ten or more counts. The chain uses TRBV20-1 and TRBJ2-7; the D gene could be TRBD1 or TRBD2 (5 bases each). This CDR3 spans 14 amino acids. CDR1 is DFQATT and CDR2 is SNEGSKA in the germline V gene (reference sequence). Between the trimmed V and J ends, which lost 1 base and 1 base, there was a span of 11 bases. CDR3 in amino acids: CSARGGPGSYEQYF. CDR3 DNA: TGCAGTGCTAGAGGGGGACCGGGGTCCTACGAGCAGTACTTC.

This chain uses TRBV18 with TRBJ2-5; no firm D call. Germline V lookup: CDR1 KGHSH, CDR2 LQKENI. The CDR3 spans 15 residues. The germline V and J ends were trimmed by 3 bases and 3 bases, with 14 bases remaining between them. CDR3 region: CASSPLGRREETQYF. In nucleotides, the CDR3 is TGTGCCAGCTCACCCTTAGGACGGAGAGAAGAGACCCAGTACTTC.

The chain couples TRBV6-1 to TRBJ1-2; no clear D gene. This CDR3 comprises 12 residues. Germline V gene lookup returns CDR1 MNHNS and CDR2 SASEGT. Between the trimmed V and J ends, which lost 3 bases and 5 bases, there was a span of 7 bases. The DNA of the CDR3 is TGTGCCAGCAGTGACCCCGGGTATGGCTACACCTTC. This gives the protein CASSDPGYGYTF.

The CDR3 reads CASSSTSRETQYF. The CDR3, as DNA: TGTGCCAGCAGTTCAACCTCCAGGGAGACCCAGTACTTC. The rearrangement uses TRBV28 and TRBJ2-7; D call uncertain. The J call may be mistaken, given a closer DNA end match to TRBJ2-5. Per the germline V gene, CDR1 is MDHEN and CDR2 is SYDVKM. The CDR3 has 13 amino acids.

The V call is TRBV5-1, the J call TRBJ2-1, with TRBD2 matching 11 bases. CDR1 is SGHRS, CDR2 YFSETQ, per germline. V lost 0 bases, J lost 6 bases, and 5 bases stayed unmatched. The CDR3 loop spans 16 amino acids. CDR3 in DNA: TGCGCCAGCAGCTTGGTACTAGCGGGGGTAGGCAATGAGCAGTTCTTC. Translating it yields CASSLVLAGVGNEQFF.

Only a few counts were recorded for this clonotype. This rearrangement joins TRBV16 to TRBJ1-6; a weak D match, TRBD1 (6 bases). Trimming pared 4 bases from V and 10 bases from J, leaving 20 bases between. The length of the CDR3 is 16 residues. The germline V gene encodes CDR1 KGHSY and CDR2 FQNENV. The CDR3 is CASSPRRGQGWSPLHF. The CDR3 DNA is TGTGCCAGCAGCCCCCGGCGGGGGCAGGGGTGGTCACCCCTCCACTTT.

This clonotype was seen a handful of times. The rearrangement links TRBV29-1 to TRBJ1-1; 7 positions agree with TRBD1. The CDR3 loop spans 14 amino acids. Trimming removed 7 bases from V and 7 bases from J; junction bases left unmatched: 15. Germline V gene sequence: CDR1 SQVTM, CDR2 ANQGSEA. The chain's CDR3 is CSAYVWDSGFEAFF. For the CDR3, the DNA is TGCAGCGCGTATGTCTGGGACAGCGGCTTTGAAGCTTTCTTT.